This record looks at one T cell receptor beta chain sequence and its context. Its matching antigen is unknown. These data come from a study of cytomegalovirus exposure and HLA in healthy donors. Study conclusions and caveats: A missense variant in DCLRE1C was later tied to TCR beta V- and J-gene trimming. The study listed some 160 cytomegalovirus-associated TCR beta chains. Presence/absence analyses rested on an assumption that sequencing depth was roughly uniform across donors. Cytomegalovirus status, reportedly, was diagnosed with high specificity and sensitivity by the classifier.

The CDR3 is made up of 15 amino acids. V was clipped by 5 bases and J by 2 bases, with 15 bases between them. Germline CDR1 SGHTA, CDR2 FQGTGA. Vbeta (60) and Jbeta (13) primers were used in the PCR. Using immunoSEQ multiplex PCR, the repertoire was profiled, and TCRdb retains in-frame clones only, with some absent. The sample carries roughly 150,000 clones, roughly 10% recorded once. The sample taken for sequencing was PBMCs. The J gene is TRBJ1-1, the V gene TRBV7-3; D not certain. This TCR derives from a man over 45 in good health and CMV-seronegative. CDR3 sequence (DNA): TGTGCCAGCAGCCCCCGAAGCGGGCCTAACACTGAAGCTTTCTTT. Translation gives CASSPRSGPNTEAFF.